This T cell receptor beta chain was documented in a study of CD8+CD57+ T cells in acquired aplastic anemia. Study-wide background: Recorded DNA amounts for sorted CD4+ and CD8+ cells had an average of 3.2 ug. Study-level points and caveats: The number of CD8+ CDR3 sequences shared by patients and controls was about 30. In CD8+ cells, Simpson's diversity showed no significant difference between patients and controls.

Of note for this clonotype: Its antigen is unknown.

In germline, CDR1 is DFQATT, CDR2 SNEGSKA (reference sequence). J gave up 1 base and V 5 bases, and 22 bases lay outside the gene matches. The CDR3 spans 19 residues. Patients sequenced had flow cytometry evidence of CD8+CD57+ cell expansion. In all patients, the disease was severe acquired aplastic anemia. TCR beta VDJ and CDR3 profiles were obtained from a genomic DNA template. TCRdb processed the reads anew with MiXCR; each CDR3 protein has one entry. This table holds about 200,000 distinct CDR3 sequences, roughly 60% found once. The origin of this receptor is a human donor with aplastic anemia. This sequence joins TRBV20-1 and TRBJ2-5; 7 bases agree with TRBD2. The sample comprised sorted CD4+, CD8+, or CD8+CD57+ T cells (not recorded which) from PBMCs. In DNA, the CDR3 is TGCAGTGCTCCCTCGGGGGGAGATGGTCGGCGCAGAATCCAAGAGACCCAGTACTTC. Residues: CSAPSGGDGRRRIQETQYF.